This paragraph reports one T cell receptor beta chain. Its target antigen remains unknown. It has no much larger one-base neighbor in the sample; base qualities were not kept. The library was generated by the immunoSEQ multiplex PCR assay. Rearranged TCR beta chain sequences were amplified with the hsTCRB Kit following the manufacturer's protocol. Sequencing of TCRB libraries was carried out on an Illumina MiSeq. The original methods were these. The proprietary platform of the kit vendor was used for demultiplexing, trimming and gene mapping. In TCRdb, the immuneACCESS table is reduced to in-frame sequences with V and J assigned. These tables do not hold every clone; where another copy was compared, an unresolved V gene accounts for under half, and the others remain unexplained. V, J and clone size are taken as reported in that table, and D and trimming were inferred from the DNA itself. The sample data list roughly 25,000 clones, and approximately 87% of these were observed just once. The ten largest clones capture 30% to 35% of the sample.

The sample originates from a study of a mutant IDH1 vaccine in newly diagnosed glioma (dated by TCRdb to the early 2020s). For context, the study as a whole: Vaccination started 4-6 weeks after radiotherapy alone, or was given together with temozolomide cycles in the groups whose treatment included chemotherapy. Of the approximately 33 patients who were treated, approximately 62% were male and about 40% were female, and the mean age was roughly 40 years. Before enrollment, most patients had been given radiochemotherapy with temozolomide as standard therapy, while the rest had received either radiotherapy alone or temozolomide alone. The week-35 safety follow-up was designated visit V12, and the week-47 end of study was designated visit V13. Peripheral blood was collected at six visits: V03 (baseline), V05, V07, V10, V12 and V13. Longitudinal TCRB deep sequencing was done for 25 treated patients, wherever samples were available for exploratory analyses. General conclusions and limits of the study: Selection of PBMC samples for TCRB deep sequencing was based on availability. No apparent relationship was observed between pseudoprogression and alterations in the top peripheral T cell clonotypes detected by TCRB sequencing. Vaccine-induced immune responses across multiple MHC alleles were detected in 90% to 95% of patients. According to the authors, sample limitations meant that analyses of patient blood samples could not be reproduced.

The time point label corresponds to: week 35, safety follow-up. Every vaccine dose consisted of 300 ug of a 20-mer mutant IDH1 peptide in Montanide, administered subcutaneously together with topical imiquimod. Across visits V03 through V10, patients got a total of eight vaccinations, given in weeks 1, 3, 5, 7, 11, 15, 19 and 23. The donors had newly diagnosed IDH1-mutant astrocytomas of WHO grade 3 or 4 that showed loss of nuclear ATRX. The samples were drawn from NOA16, a multicentre, single-arm, open-label phase I trial in Germany that tested a mutant IDH1 peptide vaccine in humans for the first time. Genomic DNA for TCRB sequencing was extracted from EDTA blood using the DNeasy Blood and Tissue Kit. The CDR3 goes from the cysteine to the phenylalanine over 17 residues. Only CDR3 DNA is held: 51 bases, read in frame from base 1. The germline V gene sets CDR1 to SGHRS and CDR2 to YFSETQ. V lost 4 bases and J lost 1 base; the stretch between them is 18 bases long.

The starting material was PBMCs, obtained from a glioma patient whose treatment included an IDH1 peptide vaccine. The clonotype originates from a man between 25 and 39 years old with glioma. The chain employs TRBV5-1 and TRBJ1-3; possibly the D gene is TRBD1, per 6 matching bases. The CDR3 amino acid sequence is: CASSRGHRDLSGNTIYF. The DNA sequence is given as TGCGCCAGCAGCCGAGGGCACAGGGACTTGTCTGGAAACACCATATATTTT.